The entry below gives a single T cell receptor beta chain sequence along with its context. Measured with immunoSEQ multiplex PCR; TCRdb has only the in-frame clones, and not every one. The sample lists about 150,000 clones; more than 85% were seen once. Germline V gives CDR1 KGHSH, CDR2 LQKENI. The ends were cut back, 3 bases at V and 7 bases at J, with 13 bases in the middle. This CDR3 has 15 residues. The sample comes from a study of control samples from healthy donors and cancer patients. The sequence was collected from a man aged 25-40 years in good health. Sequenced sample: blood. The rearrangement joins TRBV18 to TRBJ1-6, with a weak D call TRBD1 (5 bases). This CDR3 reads CASSPGGSSNSPLHF. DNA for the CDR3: TGTGCCAGCTCACCGGGGGGGTCTAGCAATTCACCCCTCCACTTT.